This T cell receptor (beta chain) is from a study of blood T cell repertoires in COVID-19. About the research overall: The origin of the acute and convalescent COVID-19 samples was the United States, Italy and Spain.

In germline, CDR1 is SGHRS, CDR2 YFSETQ. The CDR3 loop spans 13 amino acids. Trimming left V 4 bases short and J 2 bases short, with 9 bases between. The repertoire was sequenced with immunoSEQ multiplex PCR; TCRdb's copy has only in-frame clones and lacks some. This repertoire shows about 110,000 clones, 60% to 80% found once; its top ten account for 16%. The chain combines TRBV5-1 with TRBJ1-2; D ambiguous. Sequences were obtained from peripheral blood. This TCR derives from an elderly woman with active or convalescent COVID-19. This chain's CDR3 is CASSTDVNYGYTF. The CDR3 bases are TGCGCCAGCAGCACAGACGTAAACTATGGCTACACCTTC.